This T cell receptor beta chain was found in a study of early T cells in non-severe SARS-CoV-2 infection. For the study at large: Sequencing of unsorted whole blood was done on bulk RNA, leaving chains unpaired.

Study findings and constraints: VDJdb-based matching was biased toward anti-spike CD8 responses and missed private and CD4 specificities.

As regards this clonotype: Its antigen remains unidentified.

The CDR3 is 15 residues long. Unmatched junction bases numbered 8, after V lost 5 bases and J lost 3 bases. Per the germline V gene, CDR1 is SGHTA and CDR2 is FQGNSA. Separate cDNA molecules each had unique molecular identifiers attached to them. One entry per CDR3 protein, called by TCRdb with MiXCR from the 5' RACE reads. The table has about 64,000 distinct CDR3 sequences, around 13% seen once. Sequences were derived from whole blood, sampled at baseline. The TCR was taken from an adult who was a healthcare worker with PCR-confirmed SARS-CoV-2 infection or an uninfected control (not recorded which). This chain uses TRBV7-2 with TRBJ2-7, with 9 bases fitting TRBD2. The CDR3 sequence: CASSLSRTSVYEQYF. The DNA of the CDR3 is TGTGCCAGCAGCCTGAGCCGGACTAGCGTCTACGAGCAGTACTTC.